In this sample, the clone carrying this TCR beta chain turned up a few times. The antigen remains unidentified. One heparinised draw of blood, averaging about 110 mL, came from each donor. The sample originates from a study of beta chain features in type 1 diabetes. Study findings and constraints: Highly expressing activated T cells could be over-counted with a cDNA template.

The authors reverse transcribed all of the isolated RNA, so sequencing captured expressed TCRB transcripts. Clones were read by immunoSEQ multiplex PCR, and TCRdb kept only the in-frame ones, dropping some. The table has about 620,000 clones, roughly a sixth seen once; the top ten hold 0.093%. The CDR3 extends over 13 amino acids. The V end was cut by 0 bases, the J end by 6 bases, with 7 bases between. Germline V gene data show CDR1 as SGDLS and CDR2 as YYNGEE. The origin of this receptor is a man younger than 35 in good health. The J gene is TRBJ1-5, the V gene TRBV9; the D is unclear. Sequencing used naive CD4+ T cells from blood. CDR3 coding DNA: TGTGCCAGCAGCGTAGAAAGCGGTCAGCCCCAGCATTTT. This encodes CASSVESGQPQHF.